Below, 30 T cell receptor beta chains from the same sample are listed, as sequenced in a study of T cells in Graves' hyperthyroidism and ophthalmopathy. Template material for amplifying TCR beta CDR3 regions consisted of RNA transcripts. An initial round of RT-PCR targeting the TCR CDR3 relied on the HTBI primer set. TCRdb fed the multiplex PCR reads into MiXCR, producing one record per CDR3 protein. Of about 300,000 distinct CDR3 sequences listed, roughly 19% are singletons. What was sequenced was blood. These receptors were obtained from a man in his fifties with Graves' ophthalmopathy.

CDR3 nucleotide sequence: TGTGCCACCAGTGACCGACAGGTCCCCGGGGAGCTGTTTTTT. Its protein product is CATSDRQVPGELFF. The chain carries TRBV24-1 and TRBJ2-2, with D possibly matching TRBD1 (6 bases). CDR3 length equals 14 residues. The germline V and J ends were trimmed by 4 bases and 6 bases, with 11 bases remaining between them. Germline V lookup: CDR1 KGHDR, CDR2 SFDVKD.

This clonotype was recorded at least ten times. The V call is TRBV9, the J call TRBJ2-7; 7 bases line up with TRBD2. Germline trimming cut 0 bases from V and 3 bases from J; bases unmatched to any gene: 6. Germline CDR1 and CDR2: SGDLS and YYNGEE. The CDR3 runs 15 residues. CDR3 DNA: TGTGCCAGCAGCGTAGGGGGCGGGAGCTTCTACGAGCAGTACTTC. Encoded protein: CASSVGGGSFYEQYF.

This clonotype was detected ten times or more. The chain is built from TRBV9 and TRBJ1-1; 7 positions agree with TRBD1. The CDR3 loop spans 14 amino acids. Unmatched junction bases numbered 3, after V lost 0 bases and J lost 4 bases. Germline V gene sequence: CDR1 SGDLS, CDR2 YYNGEE. The CDR3 DNA reads as TGTGCCAGCAGCGTAGCTCAGGGGGGCACTGAAGCTTTCTTT. This codes for CASSVAQGGTEAFF.

This clonotype came up many times. The chain's CDR3 is CASSSEPGTSGTDTQYF. CDR3 DNA: TGTGCCAGCAGCTCAGAACCCGGGACTAGCGGCACAGATACGCAGTATTTT. The rearrangement joins TRBV11-2 to TRBJ2-3, with 10 bases identical to TRBD2. With 4 bases clipped from V and 1 base from J, the junction kept 8 bases outside the gene matches. This CDR3 has 17 residues. Germline V gene data show CDR1 as SGHAT and CDR2 as FQNNGV.

This chain uses TRBV7-9 with TRBJ2-2; D is tentatively TRBD1 or TRBD2 (5 bases each). The length of the CDR3 is 16 residues. Trimming took 5 bases from V and 9 from J, leaving 22 bases between them. Germline V CDR1 and CDR2: SEHNR, FQNEAQ (reference sequence). CDR3 in amino acids: CASSRFPGQPMRELFF. The CDR3 DNA sequence: TGTGCCAGCAGCCGTTTCCCGGGGCAACCTATGAGGGAGCTGTTTTTT.

Note on this clonotype: A much larger clone differs by one base, so this may be a read error. This chain connects TRBV28 to TRBJ1-4; D not certain. Germline lookup yields CDR1 MDHEN and CDR2 SYDVKM. The V and J ends lost 5 bases and 3 bases respectively, with 16 bases between them. This CDR3 has 16 amino acids. DNA of the CDR3: TGTGCCAGCAGTGAGCCTCGGATCGTCGCTAATGAAAAACTGTTTTTT. Its protein is CASSEPRIVANEKLFF. The complete variable domain, with remaining parts taken from reference TRBV28 and TRBJ1-4, reads DVKVTQSSRYLVKRTGEKVFLECVQDMDHENMFWYRQDPGLGLRLIYFSYDVKMKEKGDIPEGYSVSREKKERFSLILESASTNQTSMYLCASSEPRIVANEKLFFGSGTQLSVL.

This clonotype occurred a few times. This sequence joins TRBV10-2 and TRBJ2-5, with D maybe TRBD2 (5 bases). The CDR3 covers 14 residues. Trimming removed 6 bases at V and 4 bases at J, with 15 bases between. The germline V gene encodes CDR1 WSHSY and CDR2 SAAADI. CDR3: CASRLPGSGETQYF. The CDR3 DNA sequence: TGCGCCAGCAGACTCCCGGGGTCGGGAGAGACCCAGTACTTC.

The chain is built from TRBV6-2 or TRBV6-3 and TRBJ2-7; D unclear. This CDR3 spans 13 amino acids. Germline V gene sequence: CDR1 MNHEY, CDR2 SVGEGT. Trimming took off 5 bases at V and 7 bases at J, with 15 bases between the two ends. The CDR3 region is CASSVVLEQEQYF. The CDR3 nucleotides are TGTGCCAGCAGTGTAGTGTTGGAACAGGAGCAGTACTTC.

This clonotype was counted between two and nine times. The chain is built from TRBV6-5 and TRBJ2-1; maybe TRBD1 (5 bases). This CDR3 comprises 14 residues. V lost 4 bases and J lost 7, with 14 bases in between. Germline V gene data show CDR1 as MNHEY and CDR2 as SVGAGI. CDR3: CASSSGSQQNEQFF. The DNA for the CDR3 is TGTGCCAGCAGTTCAGGGTCCCAACAAAATGAGCAGTTCTTC.

The gene calls are TRBV28 and TRBJ2-7; D might be TRBD1 (7 bases). V was clipped by 8 bases and J by 4 bases, with 21 bases between them. The germline V gene encodes CDR1 MDHEN and CDR2 SYDVKM. The CDR3 length is 15 residues. DNA for the CDR3: TGTGCCAGCGCGTCAAGACAGGGAGGTTGGTACGAGCAGTACTTC. It encodes CASASRQGGWYEQYF.

The rearrangement links TRBV6-1 to TRBJ2-7, with 7 bases fitting TRBD1. The V and J ends lost 6 bases and 9 bases, in that order; junction bases with no gene match: 5. This CDR3 spans 11 amino acids. Germline values: CDR1 MNHNS, CDR2 SASEGT. CDR3 sequence reads: CASRLDRRQYF. The CDR3 coding sequence is TGTGCCAGCAGACTGGACAGGCGGCAGTACTTC.

This clonotype was observed a handful of times. The CDR3 coding sequence is TGTGCCAGCAGCTTGTACAGGGCTCGGACAGATACGCAGTATTTT. As protein: CASSLYRARTDTQYF. The chain employs TRBV7-9 and TRBJ2-3; D is perhaps TRBD1 (6 bases). Germline lookup yields CDR1 SEHNR and CDR2 FQNEAQ (reference sequence). This CDR3 is 15 amino acids long. The germline V and J ends were trimmed by 3 bases and 3 bases, with 13 bases remaining between them.

The genes are TRBV29-1 and TRBJ2-2; 7 nucleotides match TRBD1. Germline-derived CDR1 and CDR2 are SQVTM and ANQGSEA. The J segment lost 5 bases and the V segment lost 5 bases, leaving 5 bases of the junction unmatched. The CDR3 is 13 amino acids. CDR3 in amino acids: CSVSNRGTGELFF. In DNA, the CDR3 is TGCAGCGTTTCTAACAGGGGAACCGGGGAGCTGTTTTTT.

About this clonotype: At one of its ends the junction is not consistent with the germline gene, which may arise from a read error. The chain joins TRBV7-9 to TRBJ2-7; D not certain. The germline gives CDR1 SEHNR, CDR2 FQNEAQ (reference sequence). This CDR3 has 12 amino acids. The CDR3 region is CASSRSSHEQYF. In DNA form, the CDR3 reads TGTGCCAGCAGCAGGAGCTCCCACGAGCAGTACTTC.

The chain has TRBV20-1 and TRBJ2-1; no reliable D call. V gave up 3 bases and J gave up 3 bases, with 18 bases separating them. This CDR3 spans 16 amino acids. CDR1 and CDR2 (germline): DFQATT, SNEGSKA (reference sequence). For the CDR3, the DNA is TGCAGTGCTAGGCGGATATTGGTGGAGTTCTACAATGAGCAGTTCTTC. Translated: CSARRILVEFYNEQFF.

J is TRBJ1-1 and V is TRBV29-1; D is ambiguous. CDR3 length equals 12 residues. Trimming removed 3 bases from V and 3 bases from J, with 8 bases in between. Germline CDR1 SQVTM, CDR2 ANQGSEA. The CDR3 is CSVEKTYTEAFF. The DNA for the CDR3 is TGCAGCGTTGAGAAGACCTACACTGAAGCTTTCTTT. The complete variable domain, with remaining parts taken from reference TRBV29-1 and TRBJ1-1, reads SAVISQKPSRDICQRGTSLTIQCQVDSQVTMMFWYRQQPGQSLTLIATANQGSEATYESGFVIDKFPISRPNLTFSTLTVSNMSPEDSSIYLCSVEKTYTEAFFGQGTRLTVV.

V and J are TRBV29-1 and TRBJ2-7, with D possibly matching TRBD2 (6 bases). This CDR3 has 13 residues. V was pared by 3 bases and J by 0 bases, with 9 bases between. Germline V gives CDR1 SQVTM, CDR2 ANQGSEA. The CDR3 region is CSVETGSSYEQYF. The CDR3 DNA reads TGCAGCGTTGAGACCGGGAGCTCCTACGAGCAGTACTTC.

V and J are TRBV19 and TRBJ2-1, with D perhaps matching TRBD2 (5 bases). The CDR3 has 13 residues. Trimming stripped 4 bases from V and 6 bases from J, with 10 bases between. Germline CDR1 LNHDA, CDR2 SQIVND (reference sequence). In DNA, the CDR3 is TGTGCCAGTAGTAGGGGAGCCTTCAATGAGCAGTTCTTC. This translates into CASSRGAFNEQFF.

The table lists this clonotype with many counts. This sequence joins TRBV5-1 and TRBJ1-1, with no clear D. V gave up 0 bases and J gave up 3 bases, with 12 bases separating them. Germline CDR1 is SGHRS and CDR2 is YFSETQ. The CDR3 is made up of 15 amino acids. CDR3 protein: CASSLGEYKDTEAFF. Written as DNA, the CDR3 is TGCGCCAGCAGCTTGGGGGAGTATAAGGACACTGAAGCTTTCTTT.

The table lists this clonotype with many counts. The genes are TRBV11-3 and TRBJ2-7, with a tentative D call TRBD2 (6 bases). Germline lookup yields CDR1 SGHNT and CDR2 YENEEA. V was cut by 5 bases and J by 4 bases, with 12 bases left in between. The CDR3 totals 13 residues. The CDR3 here is CASSQGEVYEQYF. CDR3 nucleotide sequence: TGTGCCAGCAGCCAAGGGGAGGTATACGAGCAGTACTTC.

A few counts support this clonotype. The chain recombines TRBV6-1 with TRBJ2-5, with 8 bases that match TRBD1. Germline CDR1 reads MNHNS; CDR2 reads SASEGT. This CDR3 region has 17 residues. The junction had 18 bases not matched to a gene; V was cut back by 8 bases and J by 4 bases. CDR3 sequence (DNA): TGTGCCAGCGCCGGGGGTCGGCGGCAGGGGGCAGGAGAGACCCAGTACTTC. Protein sequence: CASAGGRRQGAGETQYF.

There are many counts of this clonotype. The V call is TRBV28, the J call TRBJ1-4; D is perhaps TRBD1 (5 bases). The CDR3 totals 15 residues. The ends were cut back, 5 bases at V and 5 bases at J, with 15 bases in the middle. CDR1 and CDR2 (germline): MDHEN, SYDVKM. The CDR3 DNA reads TGTGCCAGCAGTGGAGCCACAGGATACAATGAAAAACTGTTTTTT. This encodes CASSGATGYNEKLFF.

The DNA for the CDR3 is TGCGCCAGCAGTCGGGCAGGAAGCTCTGGAAACACCATATATTTT. Its translation is CASSRAGSSGNTIYF. The chain couples TRBV5-1 to TRBJ1-3; D call uncertain. Trimming cost V 5 bases and J 0 bases, with 12 bases left between them. This CDR3 is 15 amino acids long. Germline CDR1 reads SGHRS; CDR2 reads YFSETQ.

In its sample, this clonotype was seen many times. This chain connects TRBV20-1 to TRBJ1-5, with D unclear. The CDR3 runs to 14 residues. V lost 6 bases, J lost 0 bases, and 12 bases lay in between. CDR1 and CDR2 from the germline V gene are DFQATT and SNEGSKA (reference sequence). Written as DNA, the CDR3 is TGCAGTGCCTCGAAAGGGCCTAGCAATCAGCCCCAGCATTTT. Amino acid sequence: CSASKGPSNQPQHF.

At least ten counts were recorded for this clonotype. The V and J genes are TRBV11-2 and TRBJ2-5; no clear D gene. CDR1 is SGHAT, CDR2 FQNNGV, per germline. V lost 2 bases and J 2 bases, leaving 6 bases between the germline ends. This CDR3 has 13 residues. The CDR3 protein is CASSLQRQETQYF. In nucleotides, the CDR3 is TGTGCCAGCAGCTTACAGCGTCAAGAGACCCAGTACTTC.

The table lists this clonotype with many counts. The chain couples TRBV24-1 to TRBJ2-3; 8 bases align to TRBD2. From germline, CDR1 is KGHDR and CDR2 SFDVKD. V gave up 2 bases and J gave up 5 bases; unmatched junction bases: 5. This CDR3 has 15 amino acids. In DNA form, the CDR3 reads TGTGCCACCAGTGATTGGGGGACTAGACAAGATACGCAGTATTTT. Translating it yields CATSDWGTRQDTQYF.

Ten or more counts support this clonotype. The CDR3 spells CASSGGTGSYEQYF. The CDR3 DNA sequence: TGTGCCAGCAGTGGGGGGACAGGGAGCTACGAGCAGTACTTC. This chain connects TRBV2 to TRBJ2-7; 9 nucleotides line up with TRBD1. CDR1 SNHLY and CDR2 FYNNEI come from the germline V gene. The CDR3 is made up of 14 amino acids. Trimming removed 4 bases from V and 3 bases from J; junction bases left unmatched: 4. Full variable domain (missing parts from reference TRBV2 and TRBJ2-7): EPEVTQTPSHQVTQMGQEVILRCVPISNHLYFYWYRQILGQKVEFLVSFYNNEISEKSEIFDDQFSVERPDGSNFTLKIRSTKLEDSAMYFCASSGGTGSYEQYFGPGTRLTVT.

This clonotype was seen many times. The chain carries TRBV11-2 and TRBJ2-7, with TRBD2 identical over 7 bases. Trimming removed 5 bases from V and 4 bases from J; junction bases left unmatched: 11. CDR3 length equals 15 residues. CDR1 and CDR2 from the germline V gene are SGHAT and FQNNGV. The CDR3 here is CASSPIKSGTYEQYF. CDR3 in DNA: TGTGCCAGCAGCCCCATTAAAAGCGGGACGTACGAGCAGTACTTC.

The chain has TRBV10-3 and TRBJ1-3, with 8 bases matching TRBD1. The trim removed 5 bases at V and 4 bases at J, leaving 13 bases unmatched. The length of the CDR3 is 17 residues. CDR1 and CDR2 (germline): ENHRY, SYGVKD. The CDR3 loop reads CAISRMTGAGGGNTIYF. The CDR3 DNA sequence: TGTGCCATCAGTCGAATGACGGGGGCAGGGGGCGGAAACACCATATATTTT.

The V and J genes are TRBV19 and TRBJ2-1, with 7 positions matching TRBD1. Germline V gene data show CDR1 as LNHDA and CDR2 as SQIVND (reference sequence). CDR3 length: 16 residues. V lost 0 bases and J lost 2; bases outside the gene matches: 4. CDR3 region: CASSIDQGVPYNEQFF. CDR3 nucleotide sequence: TGTGCCAGTAGTATAGATCAGGGGGTCCCCTACAATGAGCAGTTCTTC.